This TCR beta chain was recorded in a study of CXCR3-negative and CXCR3-positive naive CD8 T cells. Findings of the study overall: TRB CDR3s of CXCR3-positive naive cells were more hydrophobic than those of CXCR3-negative naive cells. Naive subsets did not differ in surface CD5, and the authors estimated TCR strength using properties of the TRB CDR3. PBMCs showed partially decreased CXCR3 expression after cryopreservation, and most assays used fresh PBMCs. In naive cells, CXCR3-negative and CXCR3-positive subsets had similar TRBV-TRBJ usage; memory cells differed.

CDR1 is SGHTA and CDR2 is FQGNSA in the germline V gene. The CDR3 totals 15 residues. Notes on this clonotype: Its antigen is still unknown.

UMI-labeled TRB cDNA libraries were prepared by 5' RACE. TCRdb reprocessed the 5' RACE reads and reports one entry per CDR3 protein, with no DNA. In total, the table holds about 120,000 distinct CDR3 sequences. The sample comprised naive CXCR3- CD8+ T cells from blood. Stated subset: CD45RO-CCR7+CD27+CD95- naive CD8+ T cells lacking CXCR3 (TNR3-). The chain is built from TRBV7-2 and TRBJ2-1; TCRdb picks TRBD1, but there is no DNA to check that call. This receptor was obtained from a human donor in good health. Some clones in this sample may be carry-over from other donors' samples. The CDR3 loop reads CASSPGQGRNNEQFF.